This T cell receptor (beta chain) was observed in a study of blood T cells in healthy people across ages. Across the study: In model experiments, template switching was able to capture about one barcoded beta molecule for every two T cells that were present.

Extractions gave at least 6 micrograms of total RNA per sample. Overall study findings and caveats: The study lacked donor CMV status, which possibly confounded expanded clonotype changes.

This clonotype was observed a few times. The antigen is not known. The junction departs from the called germline gene at one end, perhaps through a read error. This CDR3 region has 14 residues. The second PCR ran about 6 to 12 cycles with a sample-barcoded 5' primer and J-beta primers. TCRdb itself ran the 5' RACE reads through MiXCR, one entry per CDR3 protein. The repertoire includes some 790,000 distinct CDR3 sequences, more than 25% of them detected once, and about 18% sits in the top ten. This rearrangement joins TRBV12-3 or TRBV12-4 to TRBJ1-4; the D gene is possibly TRBD1 (5 bases). The receptor's source is a woman older than 75 in good health. The specimen was blood. CDR3 sequence: CASSLAGGNEKRFF. DNA of the CDR3: TGTGCCAGCAGTTTGGCGGGGGGTAATGAAAAACGGTTTTTT.